This T cell receptor beta chain came from a study of shared T cell receptors in the human thymus. TCRdb's copy holds only in-frame clones and misses some; the assay was immunoSEQ multiplex PCR. This table holds about 660,000 clones, about 89% found once. The CDR3 covers 15 residues. V shed 6 bases, J shed 6 bases, and the junction held 12 bases outside the gene matches. Germline V gene lookup returns CDR1 SGHDT and CDR2 YYEEEE. The same data also went into a second study, on human thymus T cells. That paper adds: Seemingly biased V and J gene usage marked thymic and blood repertoires.

The origin of this receptor is a boy less than two years old with a congenital heart defect. The V and J genes are TRBV5-6 and TRBJ2-1, with 7 positions matching TRBD2. Source material: thymocytes. CDR3 residues: CASILRTRLTNEQFF. Written as DNA, the CDR3 is TGTGCCAGCATCCTAAGGACTAGATTGACCAATGAGCAGTTCTTC.